This T cell receptor (beta chain) was recovered during a study of blood T cell repertoires in COVID-19. About the study: Acute and convalescent COVID-19 samples came from the United States, Italy and Spain.

This clone has a single count. The CDR3 covers 11 residues. From germline, CDR1 is MDHEN and CDR2 SYDVKM. The V end was cut by 6 bases, the J end by 7 bases, with 9 bases between. The repertoire was sequenced with immunoSEQ multiplex PCR; TCRdb's copy has only in-frame clones and lacks some. This table holds some 200,000 clones, 80% to 90% found once. The chain couples TRBV28 to TRBJ1-1, with no clear D. Input material: peripheral blood. The receptor's source is a woman in her fifties or sixties with COVID-19, enrolled during active disease. CDR3 bases: TGTGCCAGCAGGCAGGTTGATGAAGCTTTCTTT. It encodes CASRQVDEAFF.